The next 18 T cell receptor beta chains were all read from a single sample in a study of T-cell memory formation after mild COVID-19. TCRdb used MiXCR to reprocess the 5' RACE reads, holding one entry per CDR3 protein. This table has approximately 150,000 distinct CDR3 sequences, roughly 21% appearing once. The material sequenced was PBMCs or a T cell subset sorted from them (not recorded which). The receptor set was obtained from an adult woman who had mild COVID-19 (a few samples of this study predate the infection). Cell type and time point are not known.

This clonotype was detected only a few times. CDR3 sequence reads: CASSETGIPRYEQFF. The CDR3, as DNA: TGTGCCAGCAGTGAAACAGGGATACCGAGGTACGAGCAGTTCTTC. This chain connects TRBV6-1 to TRBJ2-1, with a weak D call TRBD1 (6 bases). Germline CDR1 reads MNHNS; CDR2 reads SASEGT. CDR3 length: 15 amino acids. Trimming took off 2 bases at V and 10 bases at J, with 18 bases between the two ends.

V is TRBV12-3 or TRBV12-4 and J is TRBJ1-5; D is ambiguous. The CDR3 consists of 12 residues. Trimming shortened V by 6 bases and J by 8 bases, and 11 bases separated the two germline ends. CDR3 protein: CASSPIWEPQHF. CDR3 sequence (DNA): TGTGCCAGCAGCCCGATCTGGGAGCCCCAGCATTTT.

This clonotype was detected a few times. The gene calls are TRBV12-3 or TRBV12-4 and TRBJ2-5, with 11 bases aligning to TRBD1. The CDR3 spans 15 residues. Trimming cost V 4 bases and J 2 bases; bases outside gene matches: 3. The CDR3 region is CASSSGQGGQETQYF. In nucleotides, the CDR3 is TGTGCCAGCAGTTCGGGACAGGGGGGTCAAGAGACCCAGTACTTC.

This chain links TRBV6-7 with TRBJ2-3, with 9 positions matching TRBD2. TRBV6-7 is annotated as an ORF whose role is uncertain. The CDR3 totals 17 residues. The J segment lost 1 base and the V segment lost 7 bases, leaving 12 bases of the junction unmatched. The CDR3 sequence is CASKDGKAGGRTDTQYF. The CDR3 coding sequence is TGTGCCAGCAAAGACGGTAAAGCGGGAGGTCGCACAGATACGCAGTATTTT.

This clonotype has just one count. The chain is built from TRBV27 and TRBJ2-1, with a weak D call TRBD2 (6 bases). The CDR3 has 14 amino acids. Germline V gene lookup returns CDR1 MNHEY and CDR2 SMNVEV (reference sequence). V was shortened by 8 bases and J by 7 bases, with 18 bases between the two germline ends. In nucleotides, the CDR3 is TGTGCCAGCCGCGGGGCTAGCACAATAAATGAGCAGTTCTTC. The encoded protein is CASRGASTINEQFF.

This clonotype has only a few counts. This CDR3 reads CASSTGQGARETQYF. The CDR3 DNA sequence: TGTGCCAGCAGCACGGGACAGGGGGCGCGAGAGACCCAGTACTTC. The chain has TRBV7-2 and TRBJ2-5; 12 bases agree with TRBD1. CDR3 length: 15 residues. Trimming cost V 5 bases and J 4 bases; bases outside gene matches: 5. Germline V lookup: CDR1 SGHTA, CDR2 FQGNSA. The whole variable domain, remainder taken from reference TRBV7-2 and TRBJ2-5, is GAGVSQSPSNKVTEKGKDVELRCDPISGHTALYWYRQSLGQGLEFLIYFQGNSAPDKSGLPSDRFSAERTGGSVSTLTIQRTQQEDSAVYLCASSTGQGARETQYFGPGTRLLVL.

There are a few counts of this clonotype. This chain uses TRBV5-1 with TRBJ2-1; unclear D gene. The CDR3 consists of 14 residues. Deletions cut 8 bases from V and 0 bases from J, with 12 bases between. From germline, CDR1 is SGHRS and CDR2 YFSETQ. This CDR3 reads CASNLKSSYNEQFF. In nucleotides, the CDR3 is TGCGCCAGTAACCTCAAGAGCTCCTACAATGAGCAGTTCTTC.

This clonotype appeared many times. V usage is TRBV5-1 and J usage is TRBJ1-1; unclear D gene. The germline V gene encodes CDR1 SGHRS and CDR2 YFSETQ. This CDR3 comprises 13 residues. Trimming stripped 0 bases from V and 1 base from J, with 4 bases between. The CDR3 nucleotides are TGCGCCAGCAGCTTGGGGGGGAACACTGAAGCTTTCTTT. It codes for CASSLGGNTEAFF. The entire variable domain, with the rest obtained from reference TRBV5-1 and TRBJ1-1, is as follows: KAGVTQTPRYLIKTRGQQVTLSCSPISGHRSVSWYQQTPGQGLQFLFEYFSETQRNKGNFPGRFSGRQFSNSRSEMNVSTLELGDSALYLCASSLGGNTEAFFGQGTRLTVV.

J is TRBJ2-7 and V is TRBV6-5, with 9 bases that match TRBD2. V lost 2 bases, J lost 3 bases, and 8 bases stayed unmatched. The germline gives CDR1 MNHEY, CDR2 SVGAGI. The CDR3 runs 16 residues. The CDR3 DNA follows: TGTGCCAGCAGTTACCCCGTTAGCGGGAGTGGCTACGAGCAGTACTTC. Protein product: CASSYPVSGSGYEQYF.

The V and J genes are TRBV3-1 and TRBJ2-7; no firm D call. The CDR3 sequence is 14 residues long. In germline, CDR1 is LGHDT, CDR2 YNNKEL (reference sequence). Trimming shortened V by 0 bases and J by 5 bases, and 11 bases separated the two germline ends. The CDR3 bases are TGTGCCAGCAGCCAAGAGCCGCTCAGGCACGAGCAGTACTTC. Its protein product is CASSQEPLRHEQYF.

The rearrangement links TRBV12-3 or TRBV12-4 to TRBJ1-3; 10 positions agree with TRBD1. CDR3 size: 19 residues. With V trimmed by 7 bases and J by 0 bases, 15 bases remained unmatched. DNA of the CDR3: TGTGCCAGCACCCACTCGACAGGGGGCACCGCTCGCTCTGGAAACACCATATATTTT. Protein sequence: CASTHSTGGTARSGNTIYF.

The J gene is TRBJ1-2, the V gene TRBV9, with a tentative D call TRBD1 (6 bases). V lost 3 bases and J 10 bases, leaving 10 bases between the germline ends. Germline CDR1 and CDR2: SGDLS and YYNGEE. The CDR3 totals 11 residues. CDR3 sequence reads: CASSATGTYTF. The DNA of the CDR3 is TGTGCCAGCAGCGCCACAGGGACCTACACCTTC.

This sequence joins TRBV24-1 and TRBJ2-1, with 8 bases matching TRBD2. CDR1 and CDR2 (germline): KGHDR, SFDVKD. CDR3 length equals 15 residues. Trimming took 1 base from V and 2 from J; bases not matched to a gene: 0. The DNA of the CDR3 is TGTGCCACCAGTGATTTTAGCGGGGCCTACAATGAGCAGTTCTTC. As protein: CATSDFSGAYNEQFF.

This chain links TRBV14 with TRBJ1-6; D gene ambiguous. Trimming removed 3 bases from V and 8 bases from J, with 8 bases in between. CDR1 and CDR2 (germline): SGHDN, FVKESK. This CDR3 is built from 13 residues. CDR3 in amino acids: CASSQVGYSPLHF. The CDR3 nucleotides read TGTGCCAGCAGCCAGGTTGGATATTCACCCCTCCACTTT. The full variable domain, its missing parts supplied by reference TRBV14 and TRBJ1-6, is EAGVTQFPSHSVIEKGQTVTLRCDPISGHDNLYWYRRVMGKEIKFLLHFVKESKQDESGMPNNRFLAERTGGTYSTLKVQPAELEDSGVYFCASSQVGYSPLHFGNGTRLTVT.

The rearrangement joins TRBV7-2 to TRBJ1-4; weak D call: TRBD1 (6 bases). Trimming removed 4 bases at V and 4 bases at J, with 10 bases between. The CDR3 covers 14 residues. Germline V gives CDR1 SGHTA, CDR2 FQGNSA. CDR3 sequence: CASSSTGLNEKLFF. CDR3 DNA: TGTGCCAGCAGCTCGACAGGCCTTAATGAAAAACTGTTTTTT.

The table lists this clonotype with many counts. V and J are TRBV7-2 and TRBJ2-7, with 14 bases that match TRBD2. CDR3 size: 15 residues. The junction had 5 bases not matched to a gene; V was cut back by 1 base and J by 9 bases. Looked up from germline, CDR1 is SGHTA and CDR2 is FQGNSA. The CDR3 region has the DNA TGTGCCAGCAGCTTAGTTGGGACTAGCGGGAGTAGGCAGTACTTC. Translating gives CASSLVGTSGSRQYF.

This clonotype turned up a few times. V is TRBV5-1 and J is TRBJ2-5, with D uncertain. V was trimmed by 0 bases and J by 13 bases, leaving 10 bases between them. The germline gives CDR1 SGHRS, CDR2 YFSETQ. The CDR3 runs to 11 residues. CDR3 DNA sequence: TGCGCCAGCAGCTTGGGGAGAGATAGGTACTTC. The encoded protein is CASSLGRDRYF.

This clonotype has only a few counts. The chain recombines TRBV12-3 or TRBV12-4 with TRBJ1-2; D is perhaps TRBD1 (5 bases). Trimming cost V 3 bases and J 8 bases, with 22 bases left between them. CDR3 length equals 16 residues. CDR3 in amino acids: CASSFSSVGQGQGYTF. CDR3 in DNA: TGTGCCAGCAGTTTCTCATCAGTGGGGCAGGGCCAAGGCTACACCTTC.